This TCR beta chain stems from a study of T cells expressing NK-cell markers. Turning to the study itself: It was from sorted CD3+CD56+NKG2C+, CD3+CD56+NKG2C- and CD3+CD56-NKG2C+ T cells that TCR beta repertoires came.

Study findings and constraints: CD8+ T cells in 5 or 6 donors included dominant NKG2C+ clonotypes at about 1.0-7.5%.

No DNA is given; TCRdb re-called the 5' RACE reads and lists each CDR3 protein once. Across some 410,000 distinct CDR3 sequences, the top ten clones capture approximately 7% of the sample. Details on this clonotype: Its specificity is not known.

The CDR3 is 14 residues long. Germline V gene data show CDR1 as MDHEN and CDR2 as SYDVKM. This receptor was taken from a woman aged 18-70 years in good health. Material for sequencing was blood T cells: a sorted CD56 or NKG2C T cell subset, CD4+ or CD8+ T cells, or bulk PBMC T cells (not recorded which). The gene calls are TRBV28 and TRBJ2-3; TCRdb calls TRBD1, which cannot be checked without DNA. This CDR3 reads CASSASGWADTQYF.